The T cell receptor (beta chain) under discussion was sequenced for a study of T cells expressing NK-cell markers. The CDR3 spans 14 residues. Germline V gives CDR1 LGHDT, CDR2 YNNKEL (reference sequence). TCRdb reworked the 5' RACE reads into one entry per CDR3 protein, no DNA. This listing includes 300,000 to 500,000 distinct CDR3 sequences. The sample consisted of blood T cells: a sorted CD56 or NKG2C T cell subset, CD4+ or CD8+ T cells, or bulk PBMC T cells (not recorded which). The chain combines TRBV3-1 with TRBJ2-7; the D gene TCRdb calls, TRBD2, cannot be checked with no DNA. This receptor was taken from a woman aged 45-65 years in good health. The CDR3 protein is CASSRLAASYEQYF.